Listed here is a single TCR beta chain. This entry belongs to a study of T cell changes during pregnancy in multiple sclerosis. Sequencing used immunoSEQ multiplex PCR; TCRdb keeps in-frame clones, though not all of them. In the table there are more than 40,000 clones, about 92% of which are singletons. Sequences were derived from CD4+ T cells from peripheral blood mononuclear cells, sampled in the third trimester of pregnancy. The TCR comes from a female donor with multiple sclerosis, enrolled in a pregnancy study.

CDR3 coding DNA: TGCGCCAGCAGCTTGGTGACAGGGGGATCTGAGCAGTTCTTC. Residues: CASSLVTGGSEQFF. The chain carries TRBV5-1 and TRBJ2-1, with 9 nucleotides matching TRBD1. V dropped 0 bases and J dropped 9; count of bases not matched to a gene: 4. Germline loops: CDR1 SGHRS, CDR2 YFSETQ. The CDR3 totals 14 residues.